Here is one T cell receptor beta chain with its context. Using a J-beta primer mix together with a sample-barcoded 5' primer, a second PCR was run for about 6 to 12 cycles. TCRdb re-analysed the 5' RACE reads in MiXCR, keeping a single row per CDR3 protein. The sample has over 1.5 million distinct CDR3 sequences, around half seen once. This sample stems from a study of blood T cells in healthy people across ages. Healthy individuals of Caucasian origin from Russia, aged about 6 to 95, served as donors. The material sequenced was blood. This sequence originates from a woman in her forties in good health.

CDR3 sequence (DNA): TGCGCCAGCAGCTGGGACAGTGCCAATTCACCCCTCCACTTT. This sequence encodes CASSWDSANSPLHF. The rearrangement links TRBV5-1 to TRBJ1-6; 7 bases line up with TRBD1. V lost 3 bases, J lost 7 bases, and 4 bases stayed unmatched. The V gene's germline CDR1 is SGHRS and CDR2 YFSETQ. The CDR3 sequence is 14 residues long.